This entry lists 20 T cell receptor beta chains sequenced from one sample in a study of lymphopenia after photon versus proton radiotherapy. Repertoires were generated with immunoSEQ multiplex PCR, while TCRdb's copy carries only in-frame clones and drops some. The sample yields 15,000 or so clones, 75% to 85% seen once. The starting material was peripheral blood, obtained from a patient treated with proton-based radiotherapy. The receptors were gathered from a man aged 65 to 85 with pancreatic cancer.

V usage is TRBV5-5 and J usage is TRBJ1-2; 10 bases are a match to TRBD1. Germline CDR1 reads SGHKS; CDR2 reads YYEKEE (reference sequence). The J segment lost 6 bases and the V segment lost 0 bases, leaving 5 bases of the junction unmatched. The CDR3 contains 15 residues. CDR3 protein: CASSLGSGTGDGYTF. CDR3 nucleotide sequence: TGTGCCAGCAGCTTGGGGTCCGGGACAGGGGATGGCTACACCTTC.

This chain uses TRBV4-2 with TRBJ2-7, with unresolved D. From germline, CDR1 is LGHNA and CDR2 YNFKEQ. V lost 3 bases, J lost 6 bases, and 15 bases lay in between. The CDR3 sequence is 14 residues long. CDR3 nucleotides: TGTGCCAGCAGCCAGTCTAGAGAACGGAGCGAGCAGTACTTC. This sequence encodes CASSQSRERSEQYF.

The CDR3 loop reads CASSVPGGNTIYF. The CDR3 nucleotides read TGTGCCAGCAGTGTCCCAGGGGGAAACACCATATATTTT. The chain carries TRBV25-1 and TRBJ1-3; tentatively, D is TRBD1 (5 bases). This CDR3 is 13 amino acids long. Between the trimmed V and J ends, which lost 4 bases and 4 bases, there was a span of 8 bases. The germline gives CDR1 MGHDK, CDR2 SYGVNS.

This chain connects TRBV4-1 to TRBJ1-2, with D unresolved. The CDR3 runs to 14 residues. The V end was cut by 0 bases, the J end by 8 bases, with 13 bases between. CDR1 is MGHRA and CDR2 is YSYEKL in the germline V gene. The CDR3 DNA is TGCGCCAGCAGCCAAGATGTGAGCTGGAGGGGCTACACCTTC. Translation: CASSQDVSWRGYTF.

With respect to this clone: In the same sample, other DNA sequences code for this CDR3. The chain couples TRBV5-1 to TRBJ2-4; D is uncertain. V shed 2 bases and J shed 1 base, with 10 bases lying between them. CDR3 size: 15 residues. Germline V lookup: CDR1 SGHRS, CDR2 YFSETQ. The CDR3 region is CASSLGPQAKNIQYF. CDR3 bases: TGCGCCAGCAGCTTAGGTCCCCAGGCCAAAAACATTCAGTACTTC.

The chain joins TRBV2 to TRBJ2-1, with D maybe TRBD2 (5 bases). The CDR3 length is 15 residues. Per germline, CDR1 SNHLY and CDR2 FYNNEI. V was clipped by 3 bases and J by 2 bases, with 11 bases between them. Here the CDR3 reads CASSDGGSPYNEQFF. The CDR3 bases are TGTGCCAGCAGTGATGGAGGATCCCCCTACAATGAGCAGTTCTTC.

This clone turned up a few times. The gene calls are TRBV6-6 and TRBJ1-5; D not resolved. Germline values: CDR1 MNHNY, CDR2 SVGAGI (reference sequence). The length of the CDR3 is 13 residues. Trimming took off 0 bases at V and 1 base at J, with 1 base between the two ends. CDR3: CASSYSSNQPQHF. The CDR3 nucleotides read TGTGCCAGCAGTTACTCGAGCAATCAGCCCCAGCATTTT.

The V and J genes are TRBV19 and TRBJ1-2; D uncertain. CDR1 is LNHDA and CDR2 is SQIVND in the germline V gene (reference sequence). This CDR3 is 12 amino acids long. The V end lost 3 bases, the J end lost 3 bases, and 5 bases lay between the germline ends. CDR3 loop: CASSMSDYGYTF. CDR3 nucleotide sequence: TGTGCCAGTAGTATGTCAGACTATGGCTACACCTTC.

This chain uses TRBV6-6 with TRBJ2-1; 10 nucleotides align to TRBD2. The V and J ends lost 2 bases and 7 bases, in that order; junction bases with no gene match: 8. CDR1 and CDR2 from the germline V gene are MNHNY and SVGAGI (reference sequence). CDR3 length equals 16 residues. CDR3 loop: CASSYRLAGVLNEQFF. CDR3 bases: TGTGCCAGCAGTTACAGGCTAGCGGGAGTATTAAATGAGCAGTTCTTC.

This chain connects TRBV9 to TRBJ1-2, with 8 bases fitting TRBD1. V was pared by 4 bases and J by 4 bases, with 9 bases of the junction left unmatched. The CDR3 sequence is 15 residues long. Germline V lookup: CDR1 SGDLS, CDR2 YYNGEE. The CDR3 DNA reads as TGTGCCAGCAGCCAAGGACAGGGAGGCGGCTATGGCTACACCTTC. Amino acids: CASSQGQGGGYGYTF.

The chain employs TRBV9 and TRBJ1-4; 7 nucleotides line up with TRBD1. CDR3 length equals 15 residues. The germline V gene encodes CDR1 SGDLS and CDR2 YYNGEE. Germline trimming cut 7 bases from V and 6 bases from J; bases unmatched to any gene: 12. CDR3 nucleotide sequence: TGTGCCAGCGCCCGAGGGGGCAGGGAGCATGAAAAACTGTTTTTT. The encoded protein is CASARGGREHEKLFF.

The rearrangement links TRBV7-7 to TRBJ2-5, with 10 nucleotides matching TRBD1. This CDR3 spans 15 amino acids. The J segment lost 5 bases and the V segment lost 0 bases, leaving 3 bases of the junction unmatched. Germline V gene data show CDR1 as SSHAT and CDR2 as FNYEAQ (reference sequence). The CDR3 loop reads CASSLAGQGTETQYF. The CDR3 DNA reads as TGTGCCAGCAGCTTAGCGGGACAGGGGACGGAGACCCAGTACTTC.

The chain is built from TRBV11-2 and TRBJ2-7; D gene ambiguous. The CDR3 consists of 11 residues. Trimming took off 5 bases at V and 6 bases at J, with 8 bases between the two ends. Germline lookup yields CDR1 SGHAT and CDR2 FQNNGV. CDR3 nucleotides: TGTGCCAGCAGCATCGTAATCGAGCAGTACTTC. Translation gives CASSIVIEQYF.

This chain connects TRBV5-1 to TRBJ2-2; tentatively, D is TRBD1 or TRBD2 (5 bases each). This CDR3 spans 17 amino acids. CDR1 is SGHRS, CDR2 YFSETQ, per germline. This CDR3 is CATKERGSSGNTGELFF. The CDR3 nucleotides read TGCGCTACAAAGGAGAGGGGCAGCTCCGGGAACACCGGGGAGCTGTTTTTT.

The V call is TRBV6-5, the J call TRBJ1-1; 7 bases map to TRBD1. Trimming at V came to 2 bases and at J to 7 bases, leaving 13 bases not matched to a gene. The CDR3 runs to 16 residues. Germline CDR1 is MNHEY and CDR2 is SVGAGI. CDR3: CASSYGFGTGASEAFF. The CDR3 nucleotides read TGTGCCAGCAGTTACGGTTTCGGAACAGGGGCTAGTGAAGCTTTCTTT.

This sequence joins TRBV2 and TRBJ2-1; 7 nucleotides line up with TRBD1. CDR3 size: 15 residues. CDR1 and CDR2 (germline): SNHLY, FYNNEI. Losses at the gene ends were 4 bases for V and 4 bases for J; bases not matched to a gene: 7. The CDR3 spells CASSAEGASYNEQFF. The CDR3 coding sequence is TGTGCCAGCAGTGCCGAGGGGGCGTCATACAATGAGCAGTTCTTC.

This clone was seen a few times. The chain uses TRBV7-3 and TRBJ1-6; D not certain. This CDR3 spans 12 amino acids. Trimming took off 2 bases at V and 7 bases at J, with 3 bases between the two ends. Germline V gene data show CDR1 as SGHTA and CDR2 as FQGTGA. The CDR3 DNA reads as TGTGCCAGCAGCTTAGGGAATTCACCCCTCCACTTT. Translating it yields CASSLGNSPLHF.

The chain uses TRBV7-3 and TRBJ1-1; D is unclear. From germline, CDR1 is SGHTA and CDR2 FQGTGA. V shed 1 base and J shed 1 base, with 4 bases lying between them. There are 13 residues in the CDR3. CDR3 sequence reads: CASSLSANTEAFF. DNA for the CDR3: TGTGCCAGCAGCTTAAGTGCGAACACTGAAGCTTTCTTT.

The V gene is TRBV19, the J gene TRBJ1-4, with a tentative D call TRBD1 (5 bases). Germline V lookup: CDR1 LNHDA, CDR2 SQIVND (reference sequence). The CDR3 has 14 residues. Deletions cut 7 bases from V and 7 bases from J, with 16 bases between. The CDR3 loop is CASINQGFGEKLFF. As DNA, the CDR3 is TGTGCCAGTATAAACCAGGGTTTCGGTGAAAAACTGTTTTTT.

The rearrangement joins TRBV10-3 to TRBJ1-5, with D hard to call. CDR3 length equals 14 residues. With 1 base removed from V and 6 bases from J, the gap between germline ends came to 10 bases. The germline gives CDR1 ENHRY, CDR2 SYGVKD. The CDR3 reads CAISEYWGSQPQHF. For the CDR3, the DNA is TGTGCCATCAGTGAGTATTGGGGTAGTCAGCCCCAGCATTTT.